The present T cell receptor (beta chain) was sequenced within a study of beta chain features in type 1 diabetes. Broader study findings: Shorter TCRB CDR3s, moderately but significantly so, were found in Type 1 diabetes patients in all four CD4+ subsets. Any HLA type influence on TCRB rearrangement was left unresolved here. Compared with healthy donors, patients appeared to share more similar naive, central memory and regulatory TCRB repertoires.

V gave up 4 bases and J gave up 0 bases, with 8 bases separating them. Per the germline V gene, CDR1 is KGHSH and CDR2 is LQKENI. The CDR3 runs 14 residues. This clone was observed a handful of times. Its specificity is not known. Every isolated RNA sample was fully reverse transcribed, so sequencing captured expressed TCRB transcripts. The protocol was immunoSEQ multiplex PCR, while the TCRdb copy is restricted to in-frame clones and leaves out a portion. The table records approximately 160,000 clones, 10% of them present only once. Material: central memory CD4+ T cells from blood. The receptor's source is a man younger than 40 with type 1 diabetes. This chain joins TRBV18 and TRBJ2-3, with D perhaps TRBD1 (5 bases). The CDR3: CASSLTDSTDTQYF. DNA of the CDR3: TGTGCCAGCTCACTGACAGACAGCACAGATACGCAGTATTTT.